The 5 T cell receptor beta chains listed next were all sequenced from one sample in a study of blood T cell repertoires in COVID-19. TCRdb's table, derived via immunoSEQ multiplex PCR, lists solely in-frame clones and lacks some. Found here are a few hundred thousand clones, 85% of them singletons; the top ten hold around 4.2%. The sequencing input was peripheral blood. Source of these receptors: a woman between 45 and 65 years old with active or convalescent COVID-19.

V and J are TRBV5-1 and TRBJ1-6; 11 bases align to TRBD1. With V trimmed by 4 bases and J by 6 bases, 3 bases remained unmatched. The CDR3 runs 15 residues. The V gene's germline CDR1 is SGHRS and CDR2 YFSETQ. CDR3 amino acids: CASSGTGGPNSPLHF. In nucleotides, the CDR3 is TGCGCCAGCAGCGGGACAGGGGGACCTAATTCACCCCTCCACTTT. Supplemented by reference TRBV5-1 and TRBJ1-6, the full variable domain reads KAGVTQTPRYLIKTRGQQVTLSCSPISGHRSVSWYQQTPGQGLQFLFEYFSETQRNKGNFPGRFSGRQFSNSRSEMNVSTLELGDSALYLCASSGTGGPNSPLHFGNGTRLTVT.

CDR3 nucleotides: TGTGCCAGCAGCTTTTCACTCTATGGCTACACCTTC. The encoded protein is CASSFSLYGYTF. V gene TRBV5-6 combines with J gene TRBJ1-2; D remains ambiguous. Deletions cut 2 bases from V and 4 bases from J, with 6 bases between. Per the germline V gene, CDR1 is SGHDT and CDR2 is YYEEEE. There are 12 residues in the CDR3.

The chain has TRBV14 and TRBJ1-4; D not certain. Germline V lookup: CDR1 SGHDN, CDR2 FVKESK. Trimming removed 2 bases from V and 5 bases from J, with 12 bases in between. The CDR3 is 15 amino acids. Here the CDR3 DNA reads TGTGCCAGCAGCCAAAGGCGGAGCTACAATGAAAAACTGTTTTTT. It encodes CASSQRRSYNEKLFF.

CDR3 in DNA: TGTGCCACCAGTGATCCCGGACTAGCGGGACCAATTTACGAGCAGTACTTC. It encodes CATSDPGLAGPIYEQYF. The chain is built from TRBV24-1 and TRBJ2-7; TRBD2 aligns across 12 bases. V dropped 3 bases and J dropped 4; count of bases not matched to a gene: 9. The CDR3 runs to 17 residues. Germline V gives CDR1 KGHDR, CDR2 SFDVKD.

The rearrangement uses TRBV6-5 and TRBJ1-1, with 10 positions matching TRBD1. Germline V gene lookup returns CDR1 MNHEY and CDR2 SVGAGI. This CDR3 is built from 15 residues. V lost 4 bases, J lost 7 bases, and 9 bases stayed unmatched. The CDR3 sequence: CASSLTGTGVDEAFF. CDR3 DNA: TGTGCCAGCAGTTTAACCGGGACAGGGGTTGATGAAGCTTTCTTT.